The 32 T cell receptor beta chains in this list originate from one sample, sequenced in a study of shared clonotypes between healthy human individuals. Sequenced by immunoSEQ multiplex PCR; TCRdb stores in-frame clones only, minus some. This repertoire shows around 620,000 clones, 85% to 95% found once; its top ten account for about 0.11%. Cells designated naive CD8 were CD45RO-negative and were positively selected for CCR7, with terminally differentiated effector memory CD45RA+ cells excluded. Sequenced material: naive CD8+ T cells sorted from blood. The receptors here all came from a woman aged 25 to 39 in good health.

The chain has TRBV7-2 and TRBJ2-7; the D is unclear. The CDR3 covers 11 residues. Between the trimmed V and J ends, which lost 5 bases and 2 bases, there was a span of 4 bases. CDR1 and CDR2 (germline): SGHTA, FQGNSA. CDR3 in DNA: TGTGCCAGCAGCGAGACCTACGAGCAGTACTTC. Protein: CASSETYEQYF.

The chain couples TRBV6-5 to TRBJ2-7; 7 positions match TRBD1. CDR1 is MNHEY, CDR2 SVGAGI, per germline. This CDR3 contains 13 residues. V shed 5 bases and J 3 bases; nucleotides not matched to a gene: 4. The CDR3, as DNA: TGTGCCAGCAGTCTGGGACAGCACTACGAGCAGTACTTC. It is translated as CASSLGQHYEQYF.

J is TRBJ2-2 and V is TRBV29-1, with D perhaps TRBD2 (6 bases). This CDR3 contains 14 residues. CDR1 is SQVTM and CDR2 is ANQGSEA in the germline V gene. The V end was cut by 1 base, the J end by 7 bases, with 13 bases between. CDR3 amino acids: CSVEVPSVSGELFF. The CDR3 DNA sequence: TGCAGCGTTGAAGTCCCTAGCGTCAGCGGGGAGCTGTTTTTT.

For this clone: Other nucleotide sequences in the sample specify the same CDR3. The rearrangement uses TRBV5-6 and TRBJ2-7; TRBD2 matches 12 bases. The CDR3 extends over 15 amino acids. Germline trimming cut 0 bases from V and 4 bases from J; bases unmatched to any gene: 2. CDR1 SGHDT and CDR2 YYEEEE come from the germline V gene. The CDR3 loop reads CASSLGLAGAYEQYF. CDR3 nucleotide sequence: TGTGCCAGCAGCTTGGGACTAGCGGGAGCGTACGAGCAGTACTTC.

This clone was recorded once. The same CDR3 is also encoded by other DNA sequences in this sample. The V and J genes are TRBV28 and TRBJ2-7, with unresolved D. V was clipped by 3 bases and J by 6 bases, with 6 bases between them. Germline V gene sequence: CDR1 MDHEN, CDR2 SYDVKM. The CDR3 has 11 residues. CDR3 in amino acids: CASSFGPEQYF. In DNA, the CDR3 is TGTGCCAGCAGTTTCGGTCCCGAGCAGTACTTC.

V gene TRBV5-7 combines with J gene TRBJ2-7; 7 bases line up with TRBD1. TRBV5-7 has ORF status, its function being uncertain. The V and J ends lost 4 bases and 3 bases, in that order; junction bases with no gene match: 10. The CDR3 sequence is 15 residues long. As DNA, the CDR3 is TGTGCCAGCAGCCAGACCGGGACAGAAGGCTACGAGCAGTACTTC. Translated, it gives CASSQTGTEGYEQYF.

The chain links TRBV7-8 to TRBJ2-7, with TRBD2 matching 9 bases. Germline values: CDR1 SGHVS, CDR2 FQNEAQ. The CDR3 sequence is 15 residues long. Trimming took 1 base from V and 7 from J; bases not matched to a gene: 8. This CDR3 is CASSLERTSALEQYF. The CDR3 coding sequence is TGTGCCAGCAGCTTAGAAAGGACTAGCGCCCTTGAGCAGTACTTC.

J is TRBJ2-7 and V is TRBV6-5; no clear D gene. V shed 7 bases and J shed 2 bases, with 6 bases lying between them. The CDR3 has 11 amino acids. Germline values: CDR1 MNHEY, CDR2 SVGAGI. In DNA, the CDR3 is TGTGCCAGCAACTATGCCTACGAGCAGTACTTC. Protein: CASNYAYEQYF.

The rearrangement joins TRBV28 to TRBJ2-5; D possibly uses TRBD1 or TRBD2 (5 bases each). This CDR3 has 14 residues. Germline CDR1 reads MDHEN; CDR2 reads SYDVKM. Trimming took off 5 bases at V and 9 bases at J, with 19 bases between the two ends. The DNA of the CDR3 is TGTGCCAGCAGTCCTCAGGCAGGGTCCGGGGCCCAGTACTTC. Translation gives CASSPQAGSGAQYF.

V usage is TRBV19 and J usage is TRBJ1-3; D perhaps matches TRBD1 (6 bases). This CDR3 spans 15 amino acids. The germline CDR1 and CDR2 sequences are LNHDA and SQIVND (reference sequence). The ends were cut back, 1 base at V and 0 bases at J, with 7 bases in the middle. In nucleotides, the CDR3 is TGTGCCAGTAGTATAGGGACAGCCTCTGGAAACACCATATATTTT. It specifies CASSIGTASGNTIYF. The full variable domain, completed using reference TRBV19 and TRBJ1-3, is DGGITQSPKYLFRKEGQNVTLSCEQNLNHDAMYWYRQDPGQGLRLIYYSQIVNDFQKGDIAEGYSVSREKKESFPLTVTSAQKNPTAFYLCASSIGTASGNTIYFGEGSWLTVV.

This clone has only one observation. This chain uses TRBV9 with TRBJ2-7; TRBD1 matches at 7 bases. This CDR3 is built from 15 residues. Unmatched junction bases numbered 14, after V lost 4 bases and J lost 7 bases. Germline V lookup: CDR1 SGDLS, CDR2 YYNGEE. In nucleotides, the CDR3 is TGTGCCAGCAGCCCATCGGGGACAGTCTGGGGGGAGCAGTACTTC. As protein: CASSPSGTVWGEQYF.

This chain links TRBV19 with TRBJ1-2; 10 nucleotides line up with TRBD1. Germline V CDR1 and CDR2: LNHDA, SQIVND (reference sequence). V gave up 5 bases and J gave up 9 bases; unmatched junction bases: 9. The CDR3 spans 14 residues. This CDR3 is CASSSRGTGARYTF. The CDR3 DNA is TGTGCCAGTAGTTCCCGGGGGACAGGGGCTCGCTACACCTTC.

The J gene is TRBJ1-6, the V gene TRBV4-1, with 7 bases matching TRBD1. This CDR3 contains 16 residues. Germline CDR1 reads MGHRA; CDR2 reads YSYEKL. V shed 1 base and J 7 bases; nucleotides not matched to a gene: 7. The CDR3 DNA sequence: TGCGCCAGCAGCCAAGTCCAGGGGGTGAGAAATTCACCCCTCCACTTT. Translation: CASSQVQGVRNSPLHF.

This rearrangement joins TRBV28 to TRBJ2-7; D not certain. Germline CDR1 and CDR2: MDHEN and SYDVKM. This CDR3 spans 13 amino acids. V lost 3 bases to trimming and J lost 7 bases, with 13 bases between them. CDR3 DNA: TGTGCCAGCAGTTTGATTGGAGACGGGGAGCAGTACTTC. It encodes CASSLIGDGEQYF.

The rearrangement uses TRBV28 and TRBJ1-5, with no clear D. Germline V gene data show CDR1 as MDHEN and CDR2 as SYDVKM. With 3 bases removed from V and 0 bases from J, the gap between germline ends came to 15 bases. The CDR3 totals 17 residues. The CDR3 loop is CASSFWVELNSNQPQHF. CDR3 nucleotide sequence: TGTGCCAGCAGTTTCTGGGTTGAGCTAAATAGCAATCAGCCCCAGCATTTT.

V is TRBV5-4 and J is TRBJ2-5; D remains ambiguous. CDR3 length equals 13 residues. V lost 1 base and J 1 base, leaving 5 bases between the germline ends. Germline V gene data show CDR1 as SGHNT and CDR2 as YYREEE (reference sequence). The CDR3 loop reads CASSLTSQETQYF. The CDR3 coding sequence is TGTGCCAGCAGCTTGACATCCCAAGAGACCCAGTACTTC.

This chain joins TRBV6-5 and TRBJ1-2; D might be TRBD1 (5 bases). V was trimmed by 1 base and J by 7 bases, leaving 10 bases between them. Germline CDR1 reads MNHEY; CDR2 reads SVGAGI. This CDR3 is built from 13 residues. The CDR3 loop reads CASSYWLRGGYTF. As DNA, the CDR3 is TGTGCCAGCAGTTACTGGTTAAGGGGTGGCTACACCTTC.

V and J are TRBV5-4 and TRBJ2-7; TRBD1 matches 9 bases. The germline CDR1 and CDR2 sequences are SGHNT and YYREEE (reference sequence). With V trimmed by 5 bases and J by 4 bases, 7 bases remained unmatched. The length of the CDR3 is 14 residues. The CDR3 here is CASRPQGATYEQYF. DNA of the CDR3: TGTGCCAGCAGGCCACAGGGGGCCACGTACGAGCAGTACTTC.

This clone was detected once. The DNA of the CDR3 is TGTAGGGACAGGTTTCAGCTCGAGACCCAGTACTTC. Translation: CRDRFQLETQYF. The rearrangement uses TRBV18 and TRBJ2-5; TRBD1 matches 8 bases. This CDR3 comprises 12 residues. Per germline, CDR1 KGHSH and CDR2 LQKENI.

The chain has TRBV6-1 and TRBJ1-1; 7 nucleotides align to TRBD1. V lost 6 bases to trimming and J lost 6 bases; unmatched junction nucleotides: 4. Germline V gene lookup returns CDR1 MNHNS and CDR2 SASEGT. This CDR3 has 12 residues. In nucleotides, the CDR3 is TGTGCCAGCAGACAGGGGAGGGCTGAAGCTTTCTTT. Translated, it gives CASRQGRAEAFF.

V is TRBV29-1 and J is TRBJ1-2; D perhaps matches TRBD1 (6 bases). This CDR3 has 13 amino acids. V was trimmed by 6 bases and J by 7 bases, leaving 18 bases between them. Germline V gene sequence: CDR1 SQVTM, CDR2 ANQGSEA. DNA of the CDR3: TGCAGCGTCCGCACGGGGGCCCTCACTGGCTACACCTTC. It translates to CSVRTGALTGYTF.

The V call is TRBV9, the J call TRBJ1-2; D is unclear. This CDR3 has 14 amino acids. V lost 4 bases, J lost 4 bases, and 14 bases lay in between. Per germline, CDR1 SGDLS and CDR2 YYNGEE. CDR3 sequence: CASSPAAGGYGYTF. As DNA, the CDR3 is TGTGCCAGCAGCCCCGCGGCAGGCGGCTATGGCTACACCTTC.

The chain has TRBV27 and TRBJ2-1; D might be TRBD1 (5 bases). The germline V and J ends were trimmed by 2 bases and 9 bases, with 11 bases remaining between them. The CDR3 has 13 residues. Germline values: CDR1 MNHEY, CDR2 SMNVEV (reference sequence). CDR3 DNA sequence: TGTGCCAGCAGTTTAGCCCAGGGTATTGAGCAGTTCTTC. Encoded protein: CASSLAQGIEQFF.

This chain links TRBV11-2 with TRBJ2-7, with D possibly matching TRBD2 (7 bases). Deletions cut 6 bases from V and 2 bases from J, with 17 bases between. CDR1 is SGHAT and CDR2 is FQNNGV in the germline V gene. The CDR3 loop spans 15 amino acids. CDR3 sequence (DNA): TGTGCCAGCAGGTCACTTTCCGGGGGGCCCTACGAGCAGTACTTC. As protein: CASRSLSGGPYEQYF.

The chain has TRBV6-6 and TRBJ1-1; 7 nucleotides agree with TRBD1. V lost 7 bases, J lost 7 bases, and 12 bases stayed unmatched. This CDR3 is 14 amino acids long. Germline CDR1 reads MNHNY; CDR2 reads SVGAGI (reference sequence). DNA for the CDR3: TGTGCCAGCAACCACCCGGACAGGCTCGTTGAAGCTTTCTTT. Protein: CASNHPDRLVEAFF.

This chain connects TRBV27 to TRBJ2-7; D might be TRBD1 (8 bases). The CDR3 runs 14 residues. The V gene lost 9 bases and the J gene lost 1 base, with 16 bases spanning the gap. Germline CDR1 and CDR2: MNHEY and SMNVEV (reference sequence). CDR3 in amino acids: CASSTGGASYEQYF. The CDR3 bases are TGTGCCAGTTCCACAGGGGGGGCGTCCTACGAGCAGTACTTC.

The chain is built from TRBV18 and TRBJ2-7; 7 bases line up with TRBD1. CDR1 and CDR2 (germline): KGHSH, LQKENI. The CDR3 covers 16 residues. Losses at the gene ends were 0 bases for V and 0 bases for J; bases not matched to a gene: 5. The CDR3 DNA sequence: TGTGCCAGCTCACCACCTTACGGACAGGACTCCTACGAGCAGTACTTC. Translated: CASSPPYGQDSYEQYF. Based on the CDR3 plus reference TRBV18 and TRBJ2-7, the full variable domain is NAGVMQNPRHLVRRRGQEARLRCSPMKGHSHVYWYRQLPEEGLKFMVYLQKENIIDESGMPKERFSAEFPKEGPSILRIQQVVRGDSAAYFCASSPPYGQDSYEQYFGPGTRLTVT.

The V gene is TRBV6-5, the J gene TRBJ2-2; D possibly matches TRBD1 or TRBD2 (5 bases each). CDR3 length: 15 residues. Germline CDR1 and CDR2: MNHEY and SVGAGI. Trimming left V 4 bases short and J 4 bases short, with 13 bases between. The CDR3, as DNA: TGTGCCAGCAGTTGGGACGATCGGGGCACCGGGGAGCTGTTTTTT. It codes for CASSWDDRGTGELFF.

For the CDR3, the DNA is TGTGCCAGTTCCGGGACAGGGGGGCGAGAGCAGTACTTC. Protein product: CASSGTGGREQYF. The rearrangement links TRBV19 to TRBJ2-7; the match to TRBD1 covers 11 bases. Trimming cost V 8 bases and J 7 bases; bases outside gene matches: 7. The germline CDR1 and CDR2 sequences are LNHDA and SQIVND (reference sequence). The CDR3 is 13 amino acids.

The genes are TRBV4-1 and TRBJ2-3; D is possibly TRBD2 (5 bases). The CDR3 is 12 residues long. The V gene lost 4 bases and the J gene lost 7 bases, with 9 bases spanning the gap. Per germline, CDR1 MGHRA and CDR2 YSYEKL. The CDR3: CASSPNGNTQYF. CDR3 DNA: TGCGCCAGCAGCCCCAACGGGAATACGCAGTATTTT.

The chain uses TRBV27 and TRBJ2-7, with 7 bases identical to TRBD1. The J segment lost 2 bases and the V segment lost 10 bases, leaving 17 bases of the junction unmatched. The CDR3 is made up of 16 amino acids. Germline CDR1 and CDR2: MNHEY and SMNVEV (reference sequence). The CDR3 DNA follows: TGTGCCACCAGGACAGGCCAAACCCAAAACCCCTACGAGCAGTACTTC. Amino acid sequence: CATRTGQTQNPYEQYF.

This chain joins TRBV13 and TRBJ2-7, with 8 bases identical to TRBD2. The junction had 1 base not matched to a gene; V was cut back by 1 base and J by 2 bases. The CDR3 contains 14 residues. The germline V gene encodes CDR1 PRHDT and CDR2 FYEKMQ (reference sequence). The CDR3 is CASSLDSGAYEQYF. CDR3 DNA: TGTGCCAGCAGCTTAGATAGCGGGGCCTACGAGCAGTACTTC. Based on the CDR3 plus reference TRBV13 and TRBJ2-7, the full variable domain is AAGVIQSPRHLIKEKRETATLKCYPIPRHDTVYWYQQGPGQDPQFLISFYEKMQSDKGSIPDRFSAQQFSDYHSELNMSSLELGDSALYFCASSLDSGAYEQYFGPGTRLTVT.